What follows is one T cell receptor beta chain and its context. Its antigen is as yet unknown. This specimen comes from a study of CD8 T cells in ankylosing spondylitis. One entry per CDR3 protein results from TCRdb running MiXCR on the 5' RACE reads. The profile covers almost 400,000 distinct CDR3 sequences, with about 22% appearing a single time and approximately 15% taken by the ten largest. Study-wide points: What appeared characteristic of ankylosing spondylitis blood was a TCR beta motif of fewer than ten highly homologous variants. Reported data indicate significant enrichment of disease-linked clones within matched ankylosing spondylitis synovial fluid.

The CDR3 has 14 amino acids. V shed 2 bases and J 6 bases; nucleotides not matched to a gene: 3. Germline CDR1 reads MNHEY; CDR2 reads SVGAGI. The rearrangement links TRBV6-5 to TRBJ2-3; the match to TRBD2 covers 9 bases. Material for sequencing was blood, either unsorted or a sorted T cell fraction (not recorded which). This receptor was obtained from a male donor with ankylosing spondylitis. This CDR3 is CASSYGTSFDTQYF. Written as DNA, the CDR3 is TGTGCCAGCAGTTACGGGACTAGCTTTGATACGCAGTATTTT.